This TCR beta chain was sequenced for a study of siplizumab effects on memory and regulatory T cells. For the study at large: Each responder-stimulator pair had a siplizumab about 1 ug/mL reaction and a drug-free control.

Study-wide results and limits: Proliferating Tregs from siplizumab cultures lacked functional confirmation of suppression.

The CDR3 loop spans 14 amino acids. The V gene's germline CDR1 is SGHNT and CDR2 YENEEA. J was trimmed by 2 bases and V by 5 bases; bases with no gene match: 3. Cells from the mixed lymphocyte reaction were cocultured for 5 to 6 days at 37°C. Assays were performed on roughly 94,000 TCR templates per sample. This table comes from immunoSEQ multiplex PCR, and its TCRdb copy is limited to in-frame clones, with some not included. The table has under 20,000 clones, more than 35% seen once. As concerns this clone: Its target is not known.

The sequence derives from a human donor in good health; the cells came from an allogeneic mixed lymphocyte reaction. The sequencing input was CFSE-low (dividing) CD4+ T cells sorted from an allogeneic mixed lymphocyte reaction. The chain links TRBV11-3 to TRBJ2-7, with 10 positions matching TRBD1. Here the CDR3 reads CASSQGQGTYEQYF. CDR3 coding DNA: TGTGCCAGCAGCCAGGGACAGGGGACCTACGAGCAGTACTTC.